These T cell receptor beta chains were read from a single sample in a study of glioma-infiltrating T cells after dendritic cell vaccination. Sequencing was performed with immunoSEQ multiplex PCR; in TCRdb, only in-frame clones are kept and a portion is missing. The sample contains fewer than 75,000 clones, roughly 84% of which appear only once. Sequenced material: blood, taken after dendritic cell vaccination. The receptor source for this set is a human donor with glioblastoma. Both conserved end residues are part of each CDR3. A D gene is named only where the DNA matches it firmly. Rows may omit the clone size; those that give it use once, few, many or a size class.

d_gene	abundance	j_gene	v_gene	CDR3aa	CDR3nt
TRBD2	once	TRBJ2-5	TRBV11-2	CASSLGLAAEIQETQYF	TGTGCCAGCAGCTTGGGACTAGCGGCCGAAATTCAAGAGACCCAGTACTTC
NA	NA	TRBJ2-2	TRBV5-4	CASSFGGAGELFF	TGTGCCAGCAGCTTTGGAGGGGCCGGGGAGCTGTTTTTT
NA	NA	TRBJ1-6	TRBV4-3	CASSQGTGRSPLHF	TGCGCCAGCAGCCAAGGGACTGGGAGGTCACCCCTCCACTTT
NA	once	TRBJ1-1	TRBV18	CASSPGRGEGNTEAFF	TGTGCCAGCTCACCAGGTCGGGGGGAGGGGAACACTGAAGCTTTCTTT
NA	NA	TRBJ2-4	TRBV30	CAWSQGQVNIQYF	TGTGCCTGGAGTCAGGGACAAGTAAACATTCAGTACTTC
TRBD2	NA	TRBJ2-5	TRBV4-2	CASSQDGQRGAGETQYF	TGTGCCAGCAGCCAAGATGGCCAGCGGGGGGCGGGAGAGACCCAGTACTTC
TRBD1	NA	TRBJ2-2	TRBV16	CASSPGTGRTGELFF	TGTGCCAGCAGTCCCGGGACAGGGCGCACCGGGGAGCTGTTTTTT
TRBD2	NA	TRBJ2-3	TRBV2	CARRLAGGPDTQYF	TGTGCCAGGAGACTAGCGGGGGGGCCAGATACGCAGTATTTT
TRBD2	NA	TRBJ2-5	TRBV7-2	CASSYPGLASNRETQYF	TGTGCCAGCAGCTACCCGGGACTAGCGTCAAATAGGGAGACCCAGTACTTC
TRBD1	NA	TRBJ2-7	TRBV10-3	CAISTGTDSYEQYF	TGTGCCATCAGCACCGGGACAGACTCCTACGAGCAGTACTTC
TRBD2	NA	TRBJ2-2	TRBV4-3	CASSQEPAGAPTGGAGELFF	TGCGCCAGCAGCCAAGAACCAGCGGGGGCTCCGACGGGAGGAGCCGGGGAGCTGTTTTTT